These 16 T cell receptor beta chains share one sample of origin, sequenced in a study of T-cell reconstitution after alpha-beta-depleted transplantation in children. Unique molecular identifiers were used in preparing the TCRbeta library. TCRdb passed the PCR reads through MiXCR, listing each CDR3 protein once. The sample has 170,000 or so distinct CDR3 sequences, less than 8% seen once. The specimen comprised PBMCs from the stem cell graft donor, sampled from the stem cell graft. These receptors came from a human donor who donated a stem cell graft to a child with Wiskott-Aldrich syndrome.

This clonotype was counted at least ten times. The chain combines TRBV7-2 with TRBJ2-7; weak D call: TRBD1 (7 bases). Germline V CDR1 and CDR2: SGHTA, FQGNSA. This CDR3 has 17 residues. The germline V and J ends were trimmed by 5 bases and 1 base, with 21 bases remaining between them. In nucleotides, the CDR3 is TGTGCCAGCAGCCCCCAAGGCGGGACAGCGCAATCCTACGAGCAGTACTTC. As protein: CASSPQGGTAQSYEQYF.

V gene TRBV5-3 combines with J gene TRBJ2-6; D is ambiguous. TRBV5-3 carries the ORF label, with uncertain function. The ends were cut back, 9 bases at V and 1 base at J, with 20 bases in the middle. CDR3 length equals 17 residues. CDR3 sequence reads: CAMGPFDPRSGANVLTF. In DNA form, the CDR3 reads TGTGCCATGGGCCCTTTTGACCCGCGGTCTGGGGCCAACGTCCTGACTTTC.

This chain uses TRBV23-1 with TRBJ2-5; D not resolved. TRBV23-1 is treated as an ORF (open reading frame) with a function not yet certain. This CDR3 comprises 14 residues. V lost 0 bases and J 3 bases, leaving 8 bases between the germline ends. The CDR3 loop reads CASSQSPRKETQYF. In DNA form, the CDR3 reads TGCGCCAGCAGTCAATCTCCGAGAAAAGAGACCCAGTACTTC.

Ten or more counts support this clonotype. The chain employs TRBV29-1 and TRBJ1-2; 7 bases map to TRBD1. The CDR3 covers 13 residues. Germline V gene data show CDR1 as SQVTM and CDR2 as ANQGSEA. The trim removed 5 bases at V and 4 bases at J, leaving 7 bases unmatched. The CDR3: CSVYRGGSYGYTF. In DNA, the CDR3 is TGCAGCGTTTACAGGGGAGGTAGCTATGGCTACACCTTC.

This clonotype was recorded at least ten times. This chain joins TRBV4-3 and TRBJ1-2; a possible D gene is TRBD1 (5 bases). The CDR3 is 17 residues long. The germline V gene encodes CDR1 LGHNA and CDR2 YSLEER. Trimming took off 2 bases at V and 5 bases at J, with 21 bases between the two ends. The CDR3, as DNA: TGCGCCAGCAGCCAATCGCCCGGGACCAAACGGAGTTATGGCTACACCTTC. Protein: CASSQSPGTKRSYGYTF.

This clonotype was seen ten or more times. Sequence at one end of the junction differs from germline and may be a read error. For the CDR3, the DNA is TGCGCCAGCAGCTTGGGGGCAGGTGCGGGGCCCTGGAACACTGAAGCTTTATTT. It translates to CASSLGAGAGPWNTEALF. The chain combines TRBV5-1 with TRBJ1-1; D perhaps matches TRBD1 (5 bases). Germline CDR1 reads SGHRS; CDR2 reads YFSETQ. This CDR3 region has 18 residues.

This clonotype was picked up a small number of times. The chain employs TRBV7-2 and TRBJ1-1; TRBD1 aligns across 8 bases. The CDR3 runs to 14 residues. V gave up 5 bases and J gave up 4 bases; unmatched junction bases: 6. Germline V gene lookup returns CDR1 SGHTA and CDR2 FQGNSA. DNA for the CDR3: TGTGCCAGCAGCCTACAGGGGGGTATCACTGAAGCTTTCTTT. It encodes CASSLQGGITEAFF.

By sample share, this clonotype is medium-sized. The rearrangement links TRBV5-1 to TRBJ1-2; TRBD1 aligns across 9 bases. CDR1 and CDR2 (germline): SGHRS, YFSETQ. V lost 4 bases to trimming and J lost 2 bases; unmatched junction nucleotides: 3. This CDR3 region has 14 residues. Written as DNA, the CDR3 is TGCGCCAGCAGCGTCACAGGGGGCAACTATGGCTACACCTTC. This codes for CASSVTGGNYGYTF.

This clonotype appeared many times. The V and J genes are TRBV7-9 and TRBJ2-7; no definite D call. In germline, CDR1 is SEHNR, CDR2 FQNEAQ (reference sequence). This CDR3 has 13 amino acids. V lost 4 bases, J lost 7 bases, and 14 bases lay in between. CDR3 amino acids: CASSYPAVGEQYF. The CDR3 DNA is TGTGCCAGCAGCTACCCTGCTGTGGGTGAGCAGTACTTC.

In its sample, this clonotype was seen many times. This chain uses TRBV28 with TRBJ2-3, with D perhaps matching TRBD1 or TRBD2 (6 bases each). CDR1 MDHEN and CDR2 SYDVKM come from the germline V gene. V lost 7 bases to trimming and J lost 4 bases, with 18 bases between them. The CDR3 is 15 residues long. Here the CDR3 reads CASTAWAGEADTQYF. The CDR3 nucleotides are TGTGCCAGCACCGCATGGGCAGGGGAGGCAGATACGCAGTATTTT.

The J gene is TRBJ2-2, the V gene TRBV28; D ambiguous. The ends were cut back, 5 bases at V and 4 bases at J, with 11 bases in the middle. There are 14 residues in the CDR3. Looked up from germline, CDR1 is MDHEN and CDR2 is SYDVKM. CDR3 protein: CASSIMMGTGELFF. The CDR3 DNA is TGTGCCAGCAGTATAATGATGGGCACCGGGGAGCTGTTTTTT.

This clonotype was recorded at least ten times. V usage is TRBV20-1 and J usage is TRBJ2-1; 7 positions match TRBD2. Germline V gene sequence: CDR1 DFQATT, CDR2 SNEGSKA (reference sequence). Trimming at V came to 2 bases and at J to 12 bases, leaving 7 bases not matched to a gene. The CDR3 is 12 residues long. The DNA for the CDR3 is TGCAGTGCTAGAAGGGAGGGAGCCAGGCAGTTCTTC. This encodes CSARREGARQFF.

This clonotype was counted many times. CDR3 nucleotides: TGTGCCAGCAGCTTAACAGGAGAAAAACTGTTTTTT. This sequence encodes CASSLTGEKLFF. The rearrangement joins TRBV11-2 to TRBJ1-4, with D perhaps matching TRBD1 (5 bases). The germline CDR1 and CDR2 sequences are SGHAT and FQNNGV. The V and J ends lost 2 bases and 8 bases respectively, with 6 bases between them. This CDR3 spans 12 amino acids.

This clonotype was detected many times. The J gene is TRBJ1-2, the V gene TRBV25-1, with D possibly matching TRBD1 (6 bases). With 1 base removed from V and 6 bases from J, the gap between germline ends came to 24 bases. This CDR3 region has 18 residues. The germline V gene has CDR1 MGHDK and CDR2 SYGVNS. The CDR3 DNA sequence: TGTGCCAGCAGTGAATTTCCTAGGGCCCCACAGGGTTCTGATGGCTACACCTTC. Its protein is CASSEFPRAPQGSDGYTF.

This clonotype was seen many times. The genes are TRBV20-1 and TRBJ2-7, with 7 positions matching TRBD1. Germline CDR1 and CDR2: DFQATT and SNEGSKA (reference sequence). CDR3 size: 16 residues. Germline trimming cut 0 bases from V and 1 base from J; bases unmatched to any gene: 9. CDR3 amino acids: CSARDLRAGGSYEQYF. The CDR3 nucleotides are TGCAGTGCTAGAGATCTTAGGGCAGGGGGTTCCTACGAGCAGTACTTC.

There are many counts of this clonotype. The chain combines TRBV20-1 with TRBJ2-3; possibly TRBD1 or TRBD2 for D (6 bases each). This CDR3 comprises 13 residues. V shed 5 bases and J shed 1 base, with 10 bases lying between them. Germline loops: CDR1 DFQATT, CDR2 SNEGSKA (reference sequence). CDR3 nucleotide sequence: TGCAGTGCTGGGGGGCAGGGCACAGATACGCAGTATTTT. Amino acid sequence: CSAGGQGTDTQYF.